The entry below gives a single T cell receptor beta chain sequence along with its context. The antigen it recognizes is unknown. No per-base quality is available; no much larger clone lies one base away. This sample stems from a study of blood T cell repertoires in COVID-19 (dated by TCRdb to the early 2020s). General notes on the study: Samples covering the acute and convalescent phases of COVID-19 were provided by collaborators in the United States, Italy and Spain. The material from the prospective study consisted of cDNA or gDNA derived from T cells, B-cell-depleted T cells, or PBMCs. The repertoires were released in a freely available public database intended as a resource for research on the immune response to SARS-CoV-2. Sample metadata almost always included a de-identified subject ID, COVID-19 status, age in years and sex. Subjects who had been exposed to COVID-19, were actively infected with it, or had recovered from it provided the deeply sampled blood TCRbeta repertoires that made up the dataset. HLA class I and class II types, where available, came from metadata supplied by the sample provider rather than from assay-based typing. Samples were obtained from the ongoing ImmuneRACE study (first 160 participants) and from about 1,300 subjects provided by 6 global collaborators. Beyond this particular receptor, the publication reports: The amount of clinical and demographic metadata varied by source and participant and was provided uncurated.

TCRbeta CDR3 regions were amplified from genomic DNA using the immunoSEQ Assay, a bias-controlled multiplex PCR. The study's own analysis went as follows. The number of nucleated cells in each sample was estimated by amplification of reference gene primers within the assay. Sequence reads were collapsed and filtered to measure the absolute abundance of every unique TCRbeta CDR3 rearrangement. For each sample, productive Simpson clonality was calculated as the square root of Simpson's diversity index over productive rearrangements. Entries here come from immuneACCESS through TCRdb and include only in-frame sequences with V and J called. Some clones fail to appear in such tables; in the studies checked, an unresolved V gene covers under half of the shortfall, and the cause of the remainder is unknown. The DNA was the basis for D and trimming; V, J and clone size are from that table. The sample yields under 450,000 clones; 81% were counted once. Clones ranked in the top ten supply more than 0.85% of the sample.

CDR1 KGHSH and CDR2 LQKENI were looked up in the germline V gene. A distance of 15 bases separates the germline ends of V and J, which lose 2 bases and 4 bases respectively. The CDR3 goes from the cysteine to the phenylalanine over 15 residues. Kept here is only the CDR3 DNA, which spans 45 bases and is read in frame from base 1. Whole blood was collected in K2EDTA tubes by collaborating institutions according to the institutions' own protocols. Collaborator samples were shipped for TCRbeta analysis as frozen whole blood, isolated PBMCs, or DNA extracted from either sample type. This chain is built from TRBV18 and TRBJ2-7, with TRBD2 perhaps the D gene, on 6 matching bases. Sequencing was performed on peripheral blood. The TCR originated in a human donor with acute or convalescent COVID-19. The donor label of this sample is uncertain. The CDR3 region has the sequence CASSPTRGAGYEQYF. In nucleotide form, the sequence is TGTGCCAGCTCACCAACCCGGGGTGCGGGGTACGAGCAGTACTTC.